The TCR beta chain described here comes from a study of blood T cell repertoires in COVID-19. The CDR3 extends over 11 amino acids. Trimming took 3 bases from V and 6 from J, leaving 6 bases between them. Assay used: immunoSEQ multiplex PCR; TCRdb lists only in-frame clones, some missing. The table shows about 210,000 clones, with approximately 90% occurring only once. Sequences were obtained from peripheral blood. This TCR was sampled from a man aged 25-45 years with acute or convalescent COVID-19. V usage is TRBV12-3 or TRBV12-4 and J usage is TRBJ2-7, with a tentative D call TRBD1 (5 bases). CDR3 nucleotides: TGTGCCAGCAGTTTGGGGCGCGAGCAGTACTTC. The encoded protein is CASSLGREQYF.